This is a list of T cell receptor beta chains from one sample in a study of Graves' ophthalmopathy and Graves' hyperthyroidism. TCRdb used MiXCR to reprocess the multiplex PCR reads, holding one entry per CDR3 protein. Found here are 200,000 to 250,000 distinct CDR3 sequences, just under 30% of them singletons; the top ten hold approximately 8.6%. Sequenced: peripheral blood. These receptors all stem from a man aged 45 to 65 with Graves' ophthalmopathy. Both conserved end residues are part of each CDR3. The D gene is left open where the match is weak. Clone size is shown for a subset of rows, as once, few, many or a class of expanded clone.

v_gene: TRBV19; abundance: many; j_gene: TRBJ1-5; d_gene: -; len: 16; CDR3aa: CATRGGPGEGNQPQHF; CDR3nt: TGTGCCACTAGAGGGGGGCCGGGAGAAGGCAATCAGCCCCAGCATTTT
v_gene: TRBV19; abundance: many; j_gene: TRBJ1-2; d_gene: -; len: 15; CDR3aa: CASSIPGRELYGYTF; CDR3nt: TGTGCCAGTAGTATACCAGGTAGAGAACTCTATGGCTACACCTTC
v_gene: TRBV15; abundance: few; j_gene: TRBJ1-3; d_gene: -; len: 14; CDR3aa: CATKTGLSGNTIYF; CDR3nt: TGTGCCACCAAAACAGGGCTTTCTGGAAACACCATATATTTT
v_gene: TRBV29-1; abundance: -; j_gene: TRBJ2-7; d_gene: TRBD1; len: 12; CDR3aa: CSVRSDRDEQYF; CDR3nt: TGCAGCGTTCGGTCTGACAGGGACGAGCAGTACTTC
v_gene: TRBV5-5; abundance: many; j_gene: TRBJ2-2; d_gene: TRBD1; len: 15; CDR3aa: CASSADRGRAGELFF; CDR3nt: TGTGCCAGCAGCGCAGACAGGGGGCGCGCCGGGGAGCTGTTTTTT
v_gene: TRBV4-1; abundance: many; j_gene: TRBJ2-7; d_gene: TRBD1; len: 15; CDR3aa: CASSQGGQGPYEQYF; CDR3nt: TGCGCCAGCAGCCAAGGGGGACAGGGACCCTACGAGCAGTACTTC
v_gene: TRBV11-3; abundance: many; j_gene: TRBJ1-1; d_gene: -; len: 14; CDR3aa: CASEDGGVGTEAFF; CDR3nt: TGTGCCAGCGAGGACGGGGGGGTAGGGACTGAAGCTTTCTTT
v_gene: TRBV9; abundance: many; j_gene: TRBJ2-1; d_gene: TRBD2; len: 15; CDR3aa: CASNPAGGHFREQFF; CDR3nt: TGTGCCAGCAACCCAGCGGGAGGCCACTTCCGTGAGCAGTTCTTC
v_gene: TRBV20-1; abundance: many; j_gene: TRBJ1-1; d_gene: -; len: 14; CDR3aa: CSARDVLAITEAFF; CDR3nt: TGCAGTGCTAGAGATGTGTTGGCGATCACTGAAGCTTTCTTT
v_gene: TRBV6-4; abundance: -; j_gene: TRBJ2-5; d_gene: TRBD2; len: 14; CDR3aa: CASSEQAGGETQYF; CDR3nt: TGTGCCAGCAGTGAACAAGCGGGAGGGGAGACCCAGTACTTC
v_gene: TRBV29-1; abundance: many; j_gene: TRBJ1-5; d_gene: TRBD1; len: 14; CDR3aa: CSVTGTGIDQPQHF; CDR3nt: TGCAGCGTGACCGGGACAGGGATCGATCAGCCCCAGCATTTT
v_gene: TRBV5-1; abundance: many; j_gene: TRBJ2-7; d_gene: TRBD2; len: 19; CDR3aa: CASSLEGSPGLADLYEQYF; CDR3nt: TGCGCCAGCAGCTTGGAGGGGAGCCCGGGACTAGCGGACCTCTACGAGCAGTACTTC
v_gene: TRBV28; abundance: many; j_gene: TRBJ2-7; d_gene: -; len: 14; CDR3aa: CASSPPQAVLEQYF; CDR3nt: TGTGCCAGCAGTCCACCCCAGGCCGTACTGGAGCAGTACTTC
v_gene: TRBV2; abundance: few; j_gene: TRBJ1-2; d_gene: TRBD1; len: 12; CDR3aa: CASGRTGVGYTF; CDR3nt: TGTGCCAGCGGCAGGACAGGTGTTGGCTACACCTTC
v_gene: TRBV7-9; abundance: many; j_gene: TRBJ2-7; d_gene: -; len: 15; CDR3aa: CASSLFTATNYEQYF; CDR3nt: TGTGCCAGCAGCTTATTTACAGCCACAAACTACGAGCAGTACTTC
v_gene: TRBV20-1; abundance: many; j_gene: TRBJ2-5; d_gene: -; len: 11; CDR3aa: CSARDEETQYF; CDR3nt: TGCAGTGCTAGAGATGAAGAGACCCAGTACTTC
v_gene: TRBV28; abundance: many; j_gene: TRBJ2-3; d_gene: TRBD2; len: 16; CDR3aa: CASSLLLAAREDTQYF; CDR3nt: TGTGCCAGCAGTTTATTACTAGCGGCTCGTGAAGATACGCAGTATTTT
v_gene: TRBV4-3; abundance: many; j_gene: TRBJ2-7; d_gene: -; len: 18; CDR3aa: CASSQGLPRDLAAYEQYF; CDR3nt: TGCGCCAGCAGCCAAGGACTCCCCCGGGACCTGGCTGCCTACGAGCAGTACTTC
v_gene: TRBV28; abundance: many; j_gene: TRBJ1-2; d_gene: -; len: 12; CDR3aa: CASSRTASGYTF; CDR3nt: TGTGCCAGCAGCCGGACAGCCTCTGGCTACACCTTC
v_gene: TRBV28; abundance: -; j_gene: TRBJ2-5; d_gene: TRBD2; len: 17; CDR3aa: CASSPGLAGVFGETQYF; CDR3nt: TGTGCCAGCAGTCCAGGACTAGCGGGAGTGTTCGGAGAGACCCAGTACTTC
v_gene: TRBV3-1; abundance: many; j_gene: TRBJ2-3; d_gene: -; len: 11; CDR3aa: CASSLGHTQYF; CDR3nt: TGTGCCAGCAGCCTGGGGCATACGCAGTATTTT
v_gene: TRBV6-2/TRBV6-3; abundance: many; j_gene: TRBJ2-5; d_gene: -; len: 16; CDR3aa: CASSYDPQVDQETQYF; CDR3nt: TGTGCCAGCAGTTACGACCCGCAGGTGGACCAAGAGACCCAGTACTTC
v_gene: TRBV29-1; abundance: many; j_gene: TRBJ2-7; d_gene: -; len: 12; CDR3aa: CSVEGGNSKQYF; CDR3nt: TGCAGCGTCGAGGGCGGAAATTCCAAGCAGTACTTC
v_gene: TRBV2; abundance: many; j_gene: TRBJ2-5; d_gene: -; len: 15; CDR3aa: CASRASAGAQETQYF; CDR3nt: TGTGCCAGCAGAGCATCCGCTGGGGCTCAAGAGACCCAGTACTTC
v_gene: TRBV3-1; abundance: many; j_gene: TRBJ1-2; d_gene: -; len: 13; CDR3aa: CASSLGQTDGYTF; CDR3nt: TGTGCCAGCAGTCTCGGACAGACGGATGGCTACACCTTC
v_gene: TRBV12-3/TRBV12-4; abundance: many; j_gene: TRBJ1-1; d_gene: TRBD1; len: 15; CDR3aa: CASSLSGTGPRRAFF; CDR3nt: TGTGCCAGCAGCCTATCTGGGACAGGCCCTCGCCGAGCTTTCTTT
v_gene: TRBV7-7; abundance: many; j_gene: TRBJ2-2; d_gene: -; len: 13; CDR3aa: CASSRAQAGELFF; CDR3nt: TGTGCTAGCAGCCGCGCGCAGGCCGGGGAGCTGTTTTTT
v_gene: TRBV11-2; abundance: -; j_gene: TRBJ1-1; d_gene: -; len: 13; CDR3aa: CASSLVKGTEAFF; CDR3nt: TGTGCCAGCAGCTTAGTTAAGGGGACTGAAGCTTTCTTT
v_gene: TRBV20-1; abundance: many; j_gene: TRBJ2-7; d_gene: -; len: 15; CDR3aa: CSARSRSNVGYEQYF; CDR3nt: TGCAGTGCTAGATCCCGGTCGAACGTGGGGTACGAGCAGTACTTC
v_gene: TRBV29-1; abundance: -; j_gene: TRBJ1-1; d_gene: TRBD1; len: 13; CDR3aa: CSAQDRMNTEAFF; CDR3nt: TGCAGCGCCCAGGACAGGATGAACACTGAAGCTTTCTTT
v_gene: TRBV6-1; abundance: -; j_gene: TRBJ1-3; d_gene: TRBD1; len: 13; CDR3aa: CASRGTGVNTIYF; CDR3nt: TGTGCCAGCAGGGGGACAGGGGTTAACACCATATATTTT
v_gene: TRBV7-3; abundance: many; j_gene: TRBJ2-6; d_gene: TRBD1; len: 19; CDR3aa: CASSSYAGTGFSGANVLTF; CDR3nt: TGTGCCAGCAGCTCTTACGCCGGGACAGGCTTCTCTGGGGCCAACGTCCTGACTTTC
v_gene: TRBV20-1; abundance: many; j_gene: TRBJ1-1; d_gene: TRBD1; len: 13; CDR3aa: CSARGQGDTEAFF; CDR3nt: TGCAGTGCTAGAGGACAGGGGGACACTGAAGCTTTCTTT
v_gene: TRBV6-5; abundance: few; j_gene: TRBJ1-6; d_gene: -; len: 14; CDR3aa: CASSYSIGGSPLHF; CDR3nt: TGTGCCAGCAGTTACTCGATAGGGGGTTCACCCCTCCACTTT
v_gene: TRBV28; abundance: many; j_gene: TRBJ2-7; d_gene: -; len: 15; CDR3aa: CASSLRGSSSYEQYF; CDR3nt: TGTGCCAGCAGTTTGAGGGGTAGTAGCTCCTACGAGCAGTACTTC
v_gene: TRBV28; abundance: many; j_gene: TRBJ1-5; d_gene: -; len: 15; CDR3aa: CASISLGKGDQPQHF; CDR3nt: TGTGCCAGCATCTCCCTGGGCAAGGGGGATCAGCCCCAGCATTTT
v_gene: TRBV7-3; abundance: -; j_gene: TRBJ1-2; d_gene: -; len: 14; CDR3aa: CASSPSGTNYGYTF; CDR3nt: TGTGCCAGCAGCCCCAGTGGGACCAACTATGGCTACACCTTC
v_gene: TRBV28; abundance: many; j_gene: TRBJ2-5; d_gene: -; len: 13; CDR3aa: CASSFPGKSTQYF; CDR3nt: TGTGCCAGCAGTTTCCCGGGGAAGAGCACCCAGTACTTC
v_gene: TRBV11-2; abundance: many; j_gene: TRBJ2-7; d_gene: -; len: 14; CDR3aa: CASSFKGLTYEQYF; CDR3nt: TGTGCCAGCAGCTTTAAAGGATTAACCTACGAGCAGTACTTC